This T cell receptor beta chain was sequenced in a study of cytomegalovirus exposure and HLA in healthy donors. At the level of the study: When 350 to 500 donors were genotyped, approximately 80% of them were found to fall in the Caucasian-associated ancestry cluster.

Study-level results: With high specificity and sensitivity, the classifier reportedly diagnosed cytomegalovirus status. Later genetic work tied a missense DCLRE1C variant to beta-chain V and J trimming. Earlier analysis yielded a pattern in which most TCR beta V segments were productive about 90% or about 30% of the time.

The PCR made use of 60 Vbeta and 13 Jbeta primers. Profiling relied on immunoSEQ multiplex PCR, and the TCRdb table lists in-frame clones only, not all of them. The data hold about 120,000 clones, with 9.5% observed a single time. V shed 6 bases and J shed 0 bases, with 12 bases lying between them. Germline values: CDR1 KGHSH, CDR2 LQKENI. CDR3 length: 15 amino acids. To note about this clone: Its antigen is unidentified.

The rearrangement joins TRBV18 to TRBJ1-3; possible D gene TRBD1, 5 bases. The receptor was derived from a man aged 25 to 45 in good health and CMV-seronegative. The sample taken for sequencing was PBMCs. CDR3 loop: CASSEGANSGNTIYF. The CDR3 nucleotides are TGTGCCAGCTCCGAAGGGGCAAACTCTGGAAACACCATATATTTT.